This TCR beta chain was identified in a study of T cell responses to AZD1222 COVID-19 vaccine. This clone was observed a few times. What it binds is not known. The CDR3 has 11 amino acids. V trimming: 9 bases; J trimming: 6 bases; junction bases outside the gene matches: 3. CDR1 is LGHDT, CDR2 YNNKEL, per germline (reference sequence). Study-wide results and limits: Every sample of the repertoires postdated the peak T cell response. Targeting of unmutated variant regions was reportedly seen in nearly half of spike-specific TCRs. Donors were chiefly white British, with a greater number of females, and clonal diversity was perhaps underestimated.

Clones were read by immunoSEQ multiplex PCR, and TCRdb kept only the in-frame ones, dropping some. The data contain some 150,000 clones, roughly nine tenths of them seen just once; the ten biggest clones take up 5.5% to 6%. V is TRBV3-1 (or the pseudogene TRBV3-2) and J is TRBJ1-1; 8 bases line up with TRBD1. Sequencing used peripheral blood, obtained on day 0 of MenACWY control vaccination. The receptor was derived from an adult in good health. The CDR3 DNA reads TGTGCCAGTCGCAGGGGGCCTGAAGCTTTCTTT. It translates to CASRRGPEAFF.